This section outlines one TCR beta chain sequence together with its context. The data belong to a study of blood T cell repertoires in COVID-19. The wider study: In each case, the material was cDNA or gDNA derived from T cells, B-cell-depleted T cells, or PBMCs.

Cohorts were determined from participant-reported clinical history. Each exposed participant met a COVID-19 case in the 2 weeks preceding study entry. The table came from immunoSEQ multiplex PCR; TCRdb's copy has only in-frame clones and leaves some out. Of about 200,000 clones listed, 83% were seen once; the top ten hold nearly 5%. The germline CDR1 and CDR2 sequences are MDHEN and SYDVKM. The CDR3 is 15 residues long. Trimming left V 6 bases short and J 0 bases short, with 12 bases between. Sequenced input: PBMCs or T cells enriched from blood (not recorded which). The clonotype was recovered from a woman in her forties or fifties who had been exposed to COVID-19. This chain joins TRBV28 and TRBJ1-3; D unclear. The CDR3 spells CASSSDSYSGNTIYF. For the CDR3, the DNA is TGTGCCAGCAGCTCCGACTCTTACTCTGGAAACACCATATATTTT.